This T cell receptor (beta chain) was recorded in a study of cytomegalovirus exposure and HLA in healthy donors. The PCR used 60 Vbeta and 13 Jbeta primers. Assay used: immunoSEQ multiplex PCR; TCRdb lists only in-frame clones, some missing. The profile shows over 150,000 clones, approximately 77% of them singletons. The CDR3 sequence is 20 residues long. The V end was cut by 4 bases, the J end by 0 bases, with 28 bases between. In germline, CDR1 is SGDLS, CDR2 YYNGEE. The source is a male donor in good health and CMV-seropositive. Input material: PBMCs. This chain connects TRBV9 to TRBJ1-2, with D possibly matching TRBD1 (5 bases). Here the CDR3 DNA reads TGTGCCAGCAGCCTCGGGGGGACTGCCTTCGGCGGGGCTGCTAACTATGGCTACACCTTC. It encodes CASSLGGTAFGGAANYGYTF.